A single T cell receptor beta chain is shown here with its context. This sample includes further DNA sequences coding for the same CDR3. TCRdb's copy holds only in-frame clones and misses some; the assay was immunoSEQ multiplex PCR. The sample consists of 150,000 to 200,000 clones, around nine tenths of them appearing once. The entry originates in a study of blood T cell repertoires in COVID-19. Overall study context: Material from acute and convalescent COVID-19 was sourced from the United States, Italy and Spain. PBMCs, B-cell-depleted T cells, or T cells were the source of the cDNA or gDNA that made up the material.

This clonotype was obtained from a human donor in a cohort sampled during active COVID-19. The material sequenced was peripheral blood.

CDR3 DNA: TGTGCCAGCAGCTGGGGGACAGGGGGACCCTACGAGCAGTACTTC. Amino acids: CASSWGTGGPYEQYF. This chain connects TRBV5-4 to TRBJ2-7, with 11 bases that match TRBD1. V was pared by 3 bases and J by 2 bases, with 4 bases of the junction left unmatched. Germline CDR1 is SGHNT and CDR2 is YYREEE (reference sequence). The CDR3 contains 15 residues.